This T cell receptor (beta chain) was sequenced in a study of T cells after yellow fever vaccination. Trimming cost V 7 bases and J 7 bases; bases outside gene matches: 11. The germline CDR1 and CDR2 sequences are SGHTA and FQGNSA. The CDR3 is 15 residues long. TCRdb re-called the 5' RACE reads with MiXCR, one entry per CDR3 protein. The table has about 630,000 distinct CDR3 sequences, 9% to 15% seen once. This clonotype was detected a few times. Its target is unknown. Study observations and caveats: Of the clonotypes, a small share occurred in both CD4 and CD8 compartments. FACS-sorted repertoires might harbor abundant contaminating clonotypes from the bulk population.

The chain couples TRBV7-2 to TRBJ2-1, with 9 nucleotides matching TRBD2. This TCR came from a man aged 30 to 45 who received the YFV17D yellow fever vaccine. Sequences were derived from PBMCs, sampled on the day of the yellow fever booster vaccination. As DNA, the CDR3 is TGTGCCAGCATACTGGGGACTAGCCTCCAAAATGAGCAGTTCTTC. Its translation is CASILGTSLQNEQFF.